These 20 T cell receptor beta chains were all obtained from the same sample, sequenced in a study of regulatory T cells in long-lasting Graves disease. Time point specified: newly diagnosed GD, antithyroid drugs for less than 3 months. PBMC-derived RNA was used for the TCR library. HTBI primers from iRepertoire and Arm-PCR of CDR3 regions yielded the TCR beta libraries. TCRdb fed the multiplex PCR reads into MiXCR, producing one record per CDR3 protein. The sample shows 550,000 or so distinct CDR3 sequences, about 12% of them seen only once. This sample also belongs to another study, concerning T cells in Graves' hyperthyroidism and ophthalmopathy.

Here the sequenced sample was peripheral blood mononuclear cells (PBMCs), taken at new diagnosis, from a patient treated with antithyroid drugs. The receptors were sampled from a woman in her twenties or thirties with Graves disease.

This clonotype was counted at least ten times. CDR3 region: CASSLSGYSETQYF. The CDR3 DNA sequence: TGTGCCAGCAGTTTATCAGGTTACTCAGAGACCCAGTACTTC. The V call is TRBV27, the J call TRBJ2-5; D gene uncertain. V was cut by 0 bases and J by 4 bases, with 9 bases left in between. Germline CDR1 MNHEY, CDR2 SMNVEV (reference sequence). This CDR3 is built from 14 residues.

This clonotype was counted only a few times. The V and J genes are TRBV20-1 and TRBJ2-1; 10 nucleotides align to TRBD2. The J segment lost 6 bases and the V segment lost 3 bases, leaving 5 bases of the junction unmatched. This CDR3 contains 14 residues. CDR1 is DFQATT, CDR2 SNEGSKA, per germline (reference sequence). The CDR3 reads CSARGLARANEQFF. The CDR3 DNA reads as TGCAGTGCTAGGGGACTAGCGCGGGCCAATGAGCAGTTCTTC.

The table lists this clonotype with many counts. This chain uses TRBV4-2 with TRBJ2-3; D may be TRBD2 (6 bases). Germline V gene data show CDR1 as LGHNA and CDR2 as YNFKEQ. This CDR3 comprises 16 residues. Trimming took 0 bases from V and 7 from J, leaving 17 bases between them. The DNA for the CDR3 is TGTGCCAGCAGCCAAGATCTTGTACTAGCCGTGAATACGCAGTATTTT. This codes for CASSQDLVLAVNTQYF.

The sample holds many counts of this clonotype. The chain uses TRBV20-1 and TRBJ1-2; TRBD1 aligns across 10 bases. This CDR3 is built from 12 residues. Germline V gives CDR1 DFQATT, CDR2 SNEGSKA (reference sequence). Trimming cost V 6 bases and J 4 bases; bases outside gene matches: 2. The CDR3 nucleotides are TGCAGTGCCCGGACAGGGGGCTATGGCTACACCTTC. Translation: CSARTGGYGYTF.

J is TRBJ2-1 and V is TRBV7-9, with 9 bases lining up with TRBD1. Losses at the gene ends were 3 bases for V and 1 base for J; bases not matched to a gene: 4. The CDR3 totals 16 residues. Germline V lookup: CDR1 SEHNR, CDR2 FQNEAQ (reference sequence). The CDR3 coding sequence is TGTGCCAGCAGCTTGGTGGACAGGGGTTCCTACAATGAGCAGTTCTTC. It is translated as CASSLVDRGSYNEQFF.

This clonotype has ten or more counts. The rearrangement links TRBV11-2 to TRBJ2-7, with TRBD2 matching over 7 bases. Germline V gene lookup returns CDR1 SGHAT and CDR2 FQNNGV. J was trimmed by 3 bases and V by 3 bases; bases with no gene match: 8. The CDR3 sequence is 15 residues long. This chain's CDR3 is CASSFGGWALYEQYF. The CDR3 DNA reads as TGTGCCAGCAGCTTCGGGGGGTGGGCACTCTACGAGCAGTACTTC.

V and J are TRBV7-9 and TRBJ1-1; D remains unclear. The CDR3 runs 14 residues. Trimming took off 5 bases at V and 1 base at J, with 11 bases between the two ends. Germline CDR1 SEHNR, CDR2 FQNEAQ (reference sequence). CDR3 in amino acids: CASSRSSGNTEAFF. The CDR3 coding sequence is TGTGCCAGCAGCAGATCGTCGGGGAACACTGAAGCTTTCTTT.

The rearrangement joins TRBV6-5 to TRBJ2-7; 7 nucleotides agree with TRBD2. V was clipped by 4 bases and J by 7 bases; unmatched bases: 13. The CDR3 runs to 15 residues. Germline CDR1 reads MNHEY; CDR2 reads SVGAGI. CDR3 bases: TGTGCCAGCAGTTCCGGCGGGGCGGGAGTTGGTGAGCAGTACTTC. It is translated as CASSSGGAGVGEQYF.

The table lists this clonotype with a few counts. V gene TRBV5-1 combines with J gene TRBJ1-3; possible D gene TRBD1, 5 bases. This CDR3 is 15 amino acids long. Trimming took off 0 bases at V and 2 bases at J, with 9 bases between the two ends. Germline V gene data show CDR1 as SGHRS and CDR2 as YFSETQ. CDR3 sequence (DNA): TGCGCCAGCAGCTTGGTCACAGGAGCTGGAAACACCATATATTTT. This gives the protein CASSLVTGAGNTIYF. The full variable domain, in which reference TRBV5-1 and TRBJ1-3 provide the parts outside the CDR3, is KAGVTQTPRYLIKTRGQQVTLSCSPISGHRSVSWYQQTPGQGLQFLFEYFSETQRNKGNFPGRFSGRQFSNSRSEMNVSTLELGDSALYLCASSLVTGAGNTIYFGEGSWLTVV.

This clonotype has a count of ten or more. The chain has TRBV30 and TRBJ2-1; 13 bases are a match to TRBD2. With V trimmed by 1 base and J by 10 bases, 4 bases remained unmatched. The V gene's germline CDR1 is GTSNPN and CDR2 SVGIG (reference sequence). The CDR3 covers 14 residues. DNA for the CDR3: TGTGCCTGGAGTGCACTAGCGGGAGGGGTAGAGCAGTTCTTC. It specifies CAWSALAGGVEQFF.

In its sample, this clonotype was seen many times. The chain combines TRBV7-9 with TRBJ1-2, with TRBD1 identical over 7 bases. The V gene's germline CDR1 is SEHNR and CDR2 FQNEAQ (reference sequence). J was trimmed by 8 bases and V by 5 bases; bases with no gene match: 11. The CDR3 is 14 residues long. DNA for the CDR3: TGTGCCAGCAGCCCGAGACAGGGTCTAGGGGGCTACACCTTC. It is translated as CASSPRQGLGGYTF.

This clonotype was observed at least ten times. V gene TRBV7-9 combines with J gene TRBJ2-3; TRBD2 matches at 9 bases. V lost 4 bases and J lost 3; bases outside the gene matches: 8. The CDR3 extends over 16 amino acids. Looked up from germline, CDR1 is SEHNR and CDR2 is FQNEAQ (reference sequence). CDR3 residues: CASSSLAGVTTDTQYF. As DNA, the CDR3 is TGTGCCAGCAGCTCATTAGCGGGAGTGACGACAGATACGCAGTATTTT.

Many counts were recorded for this clonotype. The chain has TRBV10-1 and TRBJ2-7; D is tentatively TRBD1 or TRBD2 (5 bases each). CDR1 is WNHNN and CDR2 is SYGVQD in the germline V gene (reference sequence). V was trimmed by 7 bases and J by 5 bases, leaving 21 bases between them. The CDR3 has 15 residues. For the CDR3, the DNA is TGCGCCAGCATGACGGGAAGCCGGACACCACACGAGCAGTACTTC. Amino acids: CASMTGSRTPHEQYF.

This clonotype was found many times. This chain links TRBV19 with TRBJ2-3; a weak D match, TRBD1 (6 bases). Germline CDR1 is LNHDA and CDR2 is SQIVND (reference sequence). V lost 5 bases and J 0 bases, leaving 15 bases between the germline ends. This CDR3 contains 16 residues. The CDR3 region is CASSVTGLISTDTQYF. The CDR3 coding sequence is TGTGCCAGTAGTGTTACAGGGTTAATCAGCACAGATACGCAGTATTTT.

At least ten counts were recorded for this clonotype. V usage is TRBV4-2 and J usage is TRBJ2-5, with 10 bases lining up with TRBD2. Germline V gives CDR1 LGHNA, CDR2 YNFKEQ. Losses at the gene ends were 4 bases for V and 2 bases for J; bases not matched to a gene: 10. The CDR3 extends over 17 amino acids. CDR3 protein: CASSPQVLAGLQETQYF. As DNA, the CDR3 is TGTGCCAGCAGCCCGCAGGTACTAGCGGGATTGCAAGAGACCCAGTACTTC.

This clonotype came up many times. The CDR3 region is CASSLVQGAFPYGYTF. The DNA for the CDR3 is TGTGCCAGCAGCTTAGTACAGGGGGCTTTCCCCTATGGCTACACCTTC. V gene TRBV11-2 combines with J gene TRBJ1-2; 9 bases align to TRBD1. CDR1 is SGHAT and CDR2 is FQNNGV in the germline V gene. V lost 1 base and J lost 4; bases outside the gene matches: 7. This CDR3 comprises 16 residues.

This clonotype was detected a few times. The rearrangement uses TRBV7-2 and TRBJ2-5; D could derive from TRBD1 or TRBD2 (5 bases each). Trimming took off 5 bases at V and 5 bases at J, with 18 bases between the two ends. CDR1 SGHTA and CDR2 FQGNSA come from the germline V gene. The CDR3 sequence is 15 residues long. CDR3 sequence: CASSEQHGGRETQYF. The DNA for the CDR3 is TGTGCCAGCAGCGAACAACATGGGGGACGGGAGACCCAGTACTTC.

In its sample, this clonotype was seen a few times. The chain is built from TRBV10-3 and TRBJ2-3; 8 nucleotides line up with TRBD1. The germline gives CDR1 ENHRY, CDR2 SYGVKD. The CDR3 extends over 17 amino acids. V shed 4 bases and J 6 bases; nucleotides not matched to a gene: 15. CDR3 sequence (DNA): TGTGCCATCAGTGGCCCCGGGACAGGTGATCTGGGGGATACGCAGTATTTT. This encodes CAISGPGTGDLGDTQYF.

This sequence joins TRBV16 and TRBJ2-7, with 8 positions matching TRBD1. This CDR3 has 13 residues. Looked up from germline, CDR1 is KGHSY and CDR2 is FQNENV. Losses at the gene ends were 5 bases for V and 6 bases for J; bases not matched to a gene: 6. The CDR3 here is CASSGYGQGEQYF. CDR3 DNA sequence: TGTGCCAGCAGCGGATATGGACAGGGCGAGCAGTACTTC.

The sample holds many counts of this clonotype. The chain combines TRBV11-2 with TRBJ2-3; TRBD2 agrees at 8 bases. Losses at the gene ends were 5 bases for V and 5 bases for J; bases not matched to a gene: 12. Germline CDR1 SGHAT, CDR2 FQNNGV. The CDR3 covers 16 residues. CDR3 residues: CASSPRWIAGRDTQYF. DNA for the CDR3: TGTGCCAGCAGCCCCCGTTGGATAGCGGGGAGAGATACGCAGTATTTT.